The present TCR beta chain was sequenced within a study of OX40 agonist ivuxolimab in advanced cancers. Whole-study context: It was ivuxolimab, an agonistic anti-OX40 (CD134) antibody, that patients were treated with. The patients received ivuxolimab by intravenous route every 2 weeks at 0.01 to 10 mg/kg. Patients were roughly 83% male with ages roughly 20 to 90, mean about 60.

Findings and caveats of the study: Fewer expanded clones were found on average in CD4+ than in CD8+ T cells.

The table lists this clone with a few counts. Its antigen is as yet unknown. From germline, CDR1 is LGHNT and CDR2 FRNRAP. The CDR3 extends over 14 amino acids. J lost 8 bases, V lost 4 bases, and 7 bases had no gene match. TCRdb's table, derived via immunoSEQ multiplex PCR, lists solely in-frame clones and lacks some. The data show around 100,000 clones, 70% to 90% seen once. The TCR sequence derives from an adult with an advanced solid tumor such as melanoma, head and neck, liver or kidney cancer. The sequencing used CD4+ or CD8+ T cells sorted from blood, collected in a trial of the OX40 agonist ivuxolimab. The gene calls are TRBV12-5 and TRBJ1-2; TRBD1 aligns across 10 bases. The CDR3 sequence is CASGSDRGKGGYTF. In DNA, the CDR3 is TGTGCTAGTGGTTCGGACAGGGGGAAAGGCGGCTACACCTTC.